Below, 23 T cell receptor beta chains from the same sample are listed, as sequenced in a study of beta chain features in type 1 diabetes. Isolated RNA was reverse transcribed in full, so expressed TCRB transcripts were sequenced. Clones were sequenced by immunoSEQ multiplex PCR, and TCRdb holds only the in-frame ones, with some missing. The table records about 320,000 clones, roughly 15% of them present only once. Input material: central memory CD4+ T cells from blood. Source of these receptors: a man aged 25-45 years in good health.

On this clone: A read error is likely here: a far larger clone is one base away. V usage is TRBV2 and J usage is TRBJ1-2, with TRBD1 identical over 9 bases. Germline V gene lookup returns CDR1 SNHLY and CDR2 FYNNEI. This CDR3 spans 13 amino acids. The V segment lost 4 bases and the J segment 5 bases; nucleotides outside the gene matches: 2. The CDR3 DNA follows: TGTGCCAGCAGTGCCGGGACAGGGTATGGCTACACCTTC. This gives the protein CASSAGTGYGYTF. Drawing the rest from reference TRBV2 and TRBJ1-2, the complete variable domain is EPEVTQTPSHQVTQMGQEVILRCVPISNHLYFYWYRQILGQKVEFLVSFYNNEISEKSEIFDDQFSVERPDGSNFTLKIRSTKLEDSAMYFCASSAGTGYGYTFGSGTRLTVV.

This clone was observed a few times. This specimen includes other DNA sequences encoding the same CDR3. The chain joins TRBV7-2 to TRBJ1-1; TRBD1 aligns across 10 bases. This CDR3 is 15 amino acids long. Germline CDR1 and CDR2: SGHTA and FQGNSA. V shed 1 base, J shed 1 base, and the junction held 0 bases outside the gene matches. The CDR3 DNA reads TGTGCCAGCAGCTTAGGGACAGGGGGGAACACTGAAGCTTTCTTT. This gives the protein CASSLGTGGNTEAFF.

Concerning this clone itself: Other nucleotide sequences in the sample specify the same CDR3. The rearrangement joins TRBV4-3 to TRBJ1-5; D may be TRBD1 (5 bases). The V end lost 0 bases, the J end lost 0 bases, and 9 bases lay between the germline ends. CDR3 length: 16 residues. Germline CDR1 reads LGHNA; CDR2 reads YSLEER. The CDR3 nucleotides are TGCGCCAGCAGCCAAGAGTCCGGGGGTAGCAATCAGCCCCAGCATTTT. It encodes CASSQESGGSNQPQHF.

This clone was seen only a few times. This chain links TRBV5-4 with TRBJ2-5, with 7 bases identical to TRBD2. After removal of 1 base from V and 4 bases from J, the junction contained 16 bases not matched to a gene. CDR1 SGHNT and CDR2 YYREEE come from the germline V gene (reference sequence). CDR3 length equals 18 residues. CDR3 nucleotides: TGTGCCAGCAGCTTGAACCTAGGAGCGGGGTGGGCCCTAGAGACCCAGTACTTC. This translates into CASSLNLGAGWALETQYF.

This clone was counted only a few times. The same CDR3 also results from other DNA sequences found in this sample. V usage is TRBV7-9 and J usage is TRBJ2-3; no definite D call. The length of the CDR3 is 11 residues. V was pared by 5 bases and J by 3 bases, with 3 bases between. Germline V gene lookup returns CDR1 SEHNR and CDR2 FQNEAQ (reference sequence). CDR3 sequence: CASSLTDTQYF. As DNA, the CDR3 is TGTGCCAGCAGCCTTACAGATACGCAGTATTTT.

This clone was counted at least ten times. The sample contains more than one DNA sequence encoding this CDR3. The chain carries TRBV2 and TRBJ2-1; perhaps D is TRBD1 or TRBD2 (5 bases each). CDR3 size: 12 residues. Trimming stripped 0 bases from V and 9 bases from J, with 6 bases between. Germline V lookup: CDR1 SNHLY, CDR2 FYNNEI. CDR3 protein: CASSEAGVEQFF. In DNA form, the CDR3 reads TGTGCCAGCAGTGAAGCGGGGGTTGAGCAGTTCTTC.

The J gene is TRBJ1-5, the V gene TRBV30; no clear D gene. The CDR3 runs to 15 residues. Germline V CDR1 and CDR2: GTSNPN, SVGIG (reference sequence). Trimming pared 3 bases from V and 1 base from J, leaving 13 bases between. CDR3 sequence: CAWSSLRGSNQPQHF. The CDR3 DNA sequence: TGTGCCTGGAGCTCCCTGCGGGGAAGCAATCAGCCCCAGCATTTT.

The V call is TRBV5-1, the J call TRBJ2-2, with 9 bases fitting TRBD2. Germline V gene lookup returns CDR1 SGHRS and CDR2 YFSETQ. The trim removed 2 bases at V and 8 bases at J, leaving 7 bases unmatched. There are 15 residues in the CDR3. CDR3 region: CASSLSASGTGELFF. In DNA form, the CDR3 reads TGCGCCAGCAGCTTATCGGCTAGCGGGACTGGGGAGCTGTTTTTT.

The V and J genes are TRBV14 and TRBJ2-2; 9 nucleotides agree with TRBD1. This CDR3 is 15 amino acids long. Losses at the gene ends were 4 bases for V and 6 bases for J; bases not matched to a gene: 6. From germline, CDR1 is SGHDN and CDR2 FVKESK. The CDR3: CASSLPGTGPGELFF. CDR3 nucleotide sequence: TGTGCCAGCAGCCTTCCCGGGACAGGGCCCGGGGAGCTGTTTTTT. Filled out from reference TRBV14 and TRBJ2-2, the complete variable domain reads EAGVTQFPSHSVIEKGQTVTLRCDPISGHDNLYWYRRVMGKEIKFLLHFVKESKQDESGMPNNRFLAERTGGTYSTLKVQPAELEDSGVYFCASSLPGTGPGELFFGEGSRLTVL.

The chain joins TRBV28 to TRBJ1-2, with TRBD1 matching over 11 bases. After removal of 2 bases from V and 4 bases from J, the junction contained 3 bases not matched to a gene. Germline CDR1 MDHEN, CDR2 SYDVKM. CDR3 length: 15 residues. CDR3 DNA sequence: TGTGCCAGCAGTTTAATAGGGACAGGGGGCTATGGCTACACCTTC. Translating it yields CASSLIGTGGYGYTF.

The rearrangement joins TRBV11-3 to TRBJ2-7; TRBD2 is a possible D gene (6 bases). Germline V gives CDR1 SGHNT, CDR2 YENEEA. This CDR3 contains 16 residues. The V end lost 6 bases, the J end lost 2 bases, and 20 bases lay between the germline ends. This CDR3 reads CASRGGKRISAYEQYV. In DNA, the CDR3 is TGTGCCAGCAGGGGGGGAAAAAGGATAAGCGCCTACGAGCAGTACGTC.

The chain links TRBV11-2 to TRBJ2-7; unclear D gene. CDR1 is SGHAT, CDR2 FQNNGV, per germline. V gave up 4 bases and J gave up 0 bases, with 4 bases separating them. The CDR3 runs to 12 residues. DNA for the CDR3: TGTGCCAGCAGCTGGCCCTCCTACGAGCAGTACTTC. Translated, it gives CASSWPSYEQYF. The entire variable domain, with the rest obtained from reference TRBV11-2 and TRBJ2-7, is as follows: EAGVAQSPRYKIIEKRQSVAFWCNPISGHATLYWYQQILGQGPKLLIQFQNNGVVDDSQLPKDRFSAERLKGVDSTLKIQPAKLEDSAVYLCASSWPSYEQYFGPGTRLTVT.

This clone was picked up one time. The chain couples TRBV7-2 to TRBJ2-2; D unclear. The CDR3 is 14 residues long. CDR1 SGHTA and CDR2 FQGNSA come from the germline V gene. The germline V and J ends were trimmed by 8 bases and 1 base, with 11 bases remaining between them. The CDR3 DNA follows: TGTGCCAGCGGCAAAAGATGGAACACCGGGGAGCTGTTTTTT. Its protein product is CASGKRWNTGELFF.

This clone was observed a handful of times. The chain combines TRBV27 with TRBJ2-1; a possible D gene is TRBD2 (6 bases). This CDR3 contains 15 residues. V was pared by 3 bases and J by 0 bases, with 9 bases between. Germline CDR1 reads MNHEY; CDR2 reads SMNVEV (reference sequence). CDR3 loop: CASSLGTVSYNEQFF. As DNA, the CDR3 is TGTGCCAGCAGTTTGGGGACTGTCTCCTACAATGAGCAGTTCTTC.

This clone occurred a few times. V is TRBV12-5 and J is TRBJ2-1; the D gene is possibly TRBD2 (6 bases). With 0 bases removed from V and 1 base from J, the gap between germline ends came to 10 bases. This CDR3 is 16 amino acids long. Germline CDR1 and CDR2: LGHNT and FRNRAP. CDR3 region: CASGLVHRGSYNEQFF. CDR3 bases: TGTGCTAGTGGTTTGGTACATCGGGGGTCCTACAATGAGCAGTTCTTC.

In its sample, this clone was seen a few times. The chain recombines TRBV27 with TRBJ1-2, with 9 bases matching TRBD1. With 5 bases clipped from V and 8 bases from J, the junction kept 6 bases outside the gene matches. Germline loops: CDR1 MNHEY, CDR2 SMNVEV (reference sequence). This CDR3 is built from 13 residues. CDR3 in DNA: TGTGCCAGCAGTCCCCAAGGGACAGGGGGCTACACCTTC. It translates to CASSPQGTGGYTF.

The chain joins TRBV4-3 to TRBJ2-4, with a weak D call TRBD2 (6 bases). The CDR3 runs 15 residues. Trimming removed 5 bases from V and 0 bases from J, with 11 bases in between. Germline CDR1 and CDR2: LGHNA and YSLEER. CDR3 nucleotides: TGCGCCAGCAGCATCCAGGAGGGAGCCAAAAACATTCAGTACTTC. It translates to CASSIQEGAKNIQYF.

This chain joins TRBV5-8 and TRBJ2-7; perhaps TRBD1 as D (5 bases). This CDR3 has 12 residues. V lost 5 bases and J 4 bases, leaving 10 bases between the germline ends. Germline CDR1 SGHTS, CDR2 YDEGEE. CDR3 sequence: CASSLTAYEQYF. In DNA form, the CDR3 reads TGTGCCAGCAGTTTGACAGCTTACGAGCAGTACTTC. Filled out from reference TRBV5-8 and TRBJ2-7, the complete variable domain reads EAGVTQSPTHLIKTRGQQATLRCSPISGHTSVYWYQQALGLGLQFLLWYDEGEERNRGNFPPRFSGRQFPNYSSELNVNALELEDSALYLCASSLTAYEQYFGPGTRLTVT.

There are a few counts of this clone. Here the CDR3 DNA reads TGTGCCAGCAGCTTAGACGTGCCAGGGCCCCAGCATTTT. Its translation is CASSLDVPGPQHF. The V call is TRBV7-2, the J call TRBJ1-5; unclear D gene. V was cut by 1 base and J by 9 bases, with 10 bases left in between. The CDR3 is made up of 13 amino acids. Germline CDR1 SGHTA, CDR2 FQGNSA.

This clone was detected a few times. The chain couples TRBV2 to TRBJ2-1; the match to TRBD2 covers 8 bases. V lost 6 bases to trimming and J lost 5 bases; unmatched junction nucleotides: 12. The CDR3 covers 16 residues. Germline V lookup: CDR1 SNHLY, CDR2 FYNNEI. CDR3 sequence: CASRGRAGVNDNEQFF. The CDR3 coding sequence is TGTGCCAGCAGGGGAAGAGCGGGAGTGAATGACAATGAGCAGTTCTTC.

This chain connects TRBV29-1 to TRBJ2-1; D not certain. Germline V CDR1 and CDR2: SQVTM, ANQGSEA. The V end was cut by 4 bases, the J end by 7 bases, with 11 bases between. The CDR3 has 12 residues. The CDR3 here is CSVVDGSNEQFF. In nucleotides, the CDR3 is TGCAGCGTTGTGGATGGTTCGAATGAGCAGTTCTTC.

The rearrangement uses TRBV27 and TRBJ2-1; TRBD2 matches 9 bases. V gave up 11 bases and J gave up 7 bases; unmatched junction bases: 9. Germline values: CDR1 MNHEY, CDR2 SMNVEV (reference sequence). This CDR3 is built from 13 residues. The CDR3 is CASLAGERNEQFF. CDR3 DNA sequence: TGTGCCTCTTTAGCGGGAGAGAGAAATGAGCAGTTCTTC.

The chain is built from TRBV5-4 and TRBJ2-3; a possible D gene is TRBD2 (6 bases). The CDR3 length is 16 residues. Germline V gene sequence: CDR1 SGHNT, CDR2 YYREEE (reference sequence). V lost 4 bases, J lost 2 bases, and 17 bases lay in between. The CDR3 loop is CASSRPGLRSTDTQYF. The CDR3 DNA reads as TGTGCCAGCAGCCGCCCGGGACTCCGATCCACAGATACGCAGTATTTT.